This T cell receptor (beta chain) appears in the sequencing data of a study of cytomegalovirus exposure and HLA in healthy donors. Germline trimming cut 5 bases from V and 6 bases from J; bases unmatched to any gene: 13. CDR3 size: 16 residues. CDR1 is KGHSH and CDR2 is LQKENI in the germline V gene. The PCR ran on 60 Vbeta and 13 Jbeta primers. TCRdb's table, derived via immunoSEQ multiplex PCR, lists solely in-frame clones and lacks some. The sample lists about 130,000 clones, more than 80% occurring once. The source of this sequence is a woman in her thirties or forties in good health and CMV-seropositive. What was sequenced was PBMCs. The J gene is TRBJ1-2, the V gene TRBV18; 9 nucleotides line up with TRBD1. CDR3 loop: CASSESGQGSGNGYTF. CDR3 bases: TGTGCCAGCTCAGAGTCGGGACAGGGATCTGGGAATGGCTACACCTTC.